The sequence of this T cell receptor beta chain was determined in a study of CD8+ T cells in alopecia areata. Both peripheral blood and punch biopsies of lesional scalp skin were obtained from patients who had alopecia areata. After isolation, RNA underwent reverse transcription to generate cDNA as the sequencing template. Clones were read by immunoSEQ multiplex PCR, and TCRdb kept only the in-frame ones, dropping some. The sample has some 100,000 clones; about two fifths are singletons. The CDR3 is 16 residues long. The germline V gene has CDR1 MNHEY and CDR2 SMNVEV (reference sequence). V trimming: 5 bases; J trimming: 2 bases; junction bases outside the gene matches: 9.

This chain links TRBV27 with TRBJ2-5; TRBD1 matches at 9 bases. Sample: CD4+ T cells sorted from blood. The sequence was obtained from a human donor with alopecia areata. CDR3 DNA sequence: TGTGCCAGCAGTCGAGAGACAGGGGGGACACAAGAGACCCAGTACTTC. Protein sequence: CASSRETGGTQETQYF.